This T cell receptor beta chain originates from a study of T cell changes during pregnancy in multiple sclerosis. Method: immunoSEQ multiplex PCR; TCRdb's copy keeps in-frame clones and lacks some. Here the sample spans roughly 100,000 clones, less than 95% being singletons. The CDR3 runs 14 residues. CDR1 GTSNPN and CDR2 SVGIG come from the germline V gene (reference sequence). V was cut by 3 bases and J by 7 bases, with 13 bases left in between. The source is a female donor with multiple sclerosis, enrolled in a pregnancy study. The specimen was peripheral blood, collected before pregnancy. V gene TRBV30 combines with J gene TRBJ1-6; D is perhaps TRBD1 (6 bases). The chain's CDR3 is CAWSNDRKNSPLHF. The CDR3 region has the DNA TGTGCCTGGAGCAATGACAGGAAAAATTCACCCCTCCACTTT.